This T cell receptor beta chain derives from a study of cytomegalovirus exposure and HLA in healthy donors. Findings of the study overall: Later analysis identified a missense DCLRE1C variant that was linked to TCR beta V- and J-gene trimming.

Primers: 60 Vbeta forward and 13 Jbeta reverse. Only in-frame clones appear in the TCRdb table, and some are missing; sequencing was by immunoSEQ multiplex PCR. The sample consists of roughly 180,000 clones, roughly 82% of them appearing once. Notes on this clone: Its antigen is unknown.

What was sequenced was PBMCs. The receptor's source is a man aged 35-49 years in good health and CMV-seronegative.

The CDR3 region has the DNA TGTGCCAGTAGAAGGAGCGGGAGGGTGATTGAGCAGTTCTTC. It is translated as CASRRSGRVIEQFF. The V gene is TRBV19, the J gene TRBJ2-1; TRBD2 matches 10 bases. V shed 6 bases, J shed 9 bases, and the junction held 8 bases outside the gene matches. There are 14 residues in the CDR3. Germline CDR1 LNHDA, CDR2 SQIVND (reference sequence).